Sequencing of this T cell receptor beta chain was carried out in a study of blood T cell repertoires in COVID-19 (dated by TCRdb to 2020 to 2021). In the study overall: Samples from collaborators originated in the United States, Italy and Spain and spanned both the acute and convalescent phases of COVID-19. The prospective study material was composed of cDNA or gDNA derived from T cells, B-cell-depleted T cells, or PBMCs. Subjects who had been exposed to COVID-19, were actively infected with it, or had recovered from it provided the deeply sampled blood TCRbeta repertoires that made up the dataset. The repertoires were made available in a free public database intended to serve as a resource for research on the immune response to SARS-CoV-2. The samples were drawn from two sources: the first 160 participants of the ongoing ImmuneRACE study, and 1,254 subjects contributed by 6 global collaborators. Sample metadata almost always included a de-identified subject ID, COVID-19 status, age in years and sex. HLA class I and class II types, where available, came from metadata supplied by the sample provider rather than from assay-based typing.

What the authors observed across the whole study: The quantity of clinical and demographic metadata differed by source and by participant and was supplied without curation.

On this clone: Its cognate antigen has yet to be identified. Base qualities were left out, and no much larger clone turns up one base away.

Collaborating institutions collected whole blood in K2EDTA tubes following their own protocols. For TCRbeta analysis, collaborators shipped samples in one of three forms: frozen whole blood, isolated PBMCs, or DNA extracted from either of those sample types. The immunoSEQ Assay, a bias-controlled multiplex PCR, was used to amplify TCRbeta CDR3 regions from genomic DNA. From the authors' description of their analysis: The number of nucleated cells in each sample was estimated by amplification of reference gene primers within the assay. Sequence reads were collapsed and filtered to measure the absolute abundance of every unique TCRbeta CDR3 rearrangement. For each sample, productive Simpson clonality was calculated as the square root of Simpson's diversity index over productive rearrangements. TCRdb stores this immuneACCESS table with in-frame sequences only. Part of the clones is absent; in the studies checked, under half of the shortfall reflects unresolved V genes, and no reason is known for the rest. The V and J calls and clone size are taken from that table; D and trimming were inferred from the DNA. The sample table shows about 190,000 clones, and around 90% are seen once. The biggest ten clones account for around 7% of the sample.

Sequencing was performed on peripheral blood. The sequence was obtained from a man in his forties with acute or convalescent COVID-19.

DNA sequence: TGCGCCAGCAGCACCGGGACAGGGTTAAGCTCTGGGGCCAACGTCCTGACTTTC. This yields the protein CASSTGTGLSSGANVLTF. The rearrangement combines TRBV5-1 with TRBJ2-6; TRBD1 matches 9 bases in the middle. The CDR3 covers 18 residues, taking in both the cysteine and the phenylalanine. Only CDR3 DNA remains: 54 bases, in frame from the first base. From a lookup of the germline V gene, CDR1 and CDR2 are SGHRS and YFSETQ. V is pruned by 4 bases and J by 0 bases, leaving 8 bases of the junction without a gene match.